This is a list of T cell receptor beta chains from one sample in a study of blood T cell repertoires in COVID-19. Clones were read by immunoSEQ multiplex PCR, and TCRdb kept only the in-frame ones, dropping some. The table shows 350,000 to 450,000 clones, with roughly 86% occurring only once. The sequencing input was PBMCs or T cells enriched from blood (not recorded which). These receptors originate from a woman aged 25-40 years who had recovered from COVID-19. Each CDR3 is given without its conserved first and last residue. The D gene is left open where the match is weak.

j_gene,d_gene,v_gene,CDR3aa
TRBJ2-1,.,TRBV4-2,ASSSPDRNEQF
TRBJ1-1,.,TRBV12-5,ASGLDAGNTEAF
TRBJ1-5,.,TRBV19,ASESARDINQPQH
TRBJ2-6,.,TRBV7-3,ASSATGVSSGANVLT
TRBJ1-2,.,TRBV7-9,ASSLGGTSSPHGYT
TRBJ1-1,.,TRBV28,ASSFRMNTEAF
TRBJ1-5,TRBD1,TRBV30,AWTAGQSNQPQH
TRBJ2-1,TRBD2,TRBV7-2,ASSLGLAGVTSYNEQF
TRBJ2-1,TRBD2,TRBV14,ASSQDLGLAGHAGNEQF
TRBJ2-7,TRBD1,TRBV7-9,ASSWGRGPGDEQY
TRBJ1-1,.,TRBV11-2,ASSWDIEAF
TRBJ2-3,.,TRBV19,ASSIGYSSTDTQY
TRBJ1-1,.,TRBV7-2,ASSSEGGHTEAF
TRBJ2-7,TRBD2,TRBV9,ASSVGLAGTPSYEQY
TRBJ2-7,TRBD2,TRBV7-9,ASSLPGSGTPYEQY
TRBJ1-4,.,TRBV11-2,ASSLEGHLITNEKLF
TRBJ2-7,.,TRBV9,ASSSPGRDYEQY
TRBJ1-1,.,TRBV27,ASSLSGGRNTEAF
TRBJ1-2,.,TRBV29-1,SVEARGEGGYGYT
TRBJ2-7,TRBD2,TRBV7-9,ASSGLTSGGYEQY
TRBJ2-1,TRBD1,TRBV28,ASSSGQATYNEQF
TRBJ2-3,TRBD2,TRBV9,ASSARERGTTDTQY
TRBJ1-1,.,TRBV29-1,SVEESSMNTEAF
TRBJ2-5,TRBD1,TRBV7-3,ASSRTGHETQY
TRBJ2-2,TRBD2,TRBV30,AWSLGGGGVTGELF